The sequence of this T cell receptor (beta chain) was determined in a study of T cell changes during pregnancy in multiple sclerosis. Generated by immunoSEQ multiplex PCR, the TCRdb table keeps only in-frame clones and is missing some. Of some 70,000 clones in the sample, 92% were seen once. Germline trimming cut 4 bases from V and 7 bases from J; bases unmatched to any gene: 5. The CDR3 spans 14 residues. The germline V gene encodes CDR1 LGHNA and CDR2 YNFKEQ. The specimen was peripheral blood, collected in the second trimester of pregnancy. This TCR was recovered from a female donor in good health, enrolled as a control in a pregnancy study. The gene calls are TRBV4-2 and TRBJ2-1, with 9 bases aligning to TRBD2. In nucleotides, the CDR3 is TGTGCCAGCAGCCTAGCGGGAGTCGGAAATGAGCAGTTCTTC. This encodes CASSLAGVGNEQFF.